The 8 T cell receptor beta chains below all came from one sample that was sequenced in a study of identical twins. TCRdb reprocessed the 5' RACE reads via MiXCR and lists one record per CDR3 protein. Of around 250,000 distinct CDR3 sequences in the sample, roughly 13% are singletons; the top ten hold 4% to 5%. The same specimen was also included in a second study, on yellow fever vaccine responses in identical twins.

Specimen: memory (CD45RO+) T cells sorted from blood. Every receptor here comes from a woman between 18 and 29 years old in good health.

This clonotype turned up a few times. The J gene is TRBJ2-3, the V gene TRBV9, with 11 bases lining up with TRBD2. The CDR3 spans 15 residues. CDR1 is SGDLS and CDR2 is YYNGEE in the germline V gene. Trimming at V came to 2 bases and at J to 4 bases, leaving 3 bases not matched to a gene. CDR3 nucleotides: TGTGCCAGCAGCGTTAGCGGGAGGGGCGCAGATACGCAGTATTTT. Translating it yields CASSVSGRGADTQYF.

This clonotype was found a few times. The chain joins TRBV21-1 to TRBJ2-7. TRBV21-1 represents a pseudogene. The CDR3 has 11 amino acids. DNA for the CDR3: TGTGCCAGCGCAAGGGGAAGGGAGCAGTACTTC. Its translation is CASARGREQYF.

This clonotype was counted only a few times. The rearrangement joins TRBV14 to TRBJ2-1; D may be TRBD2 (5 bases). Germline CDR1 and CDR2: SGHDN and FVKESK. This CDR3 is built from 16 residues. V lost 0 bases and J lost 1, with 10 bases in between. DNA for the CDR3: TGTGCCAGCAGCCAAGATTCGGGGAGTTCCTACAATGAGCAGTTCTTC. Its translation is CASSQDSGSSYNEQFF.

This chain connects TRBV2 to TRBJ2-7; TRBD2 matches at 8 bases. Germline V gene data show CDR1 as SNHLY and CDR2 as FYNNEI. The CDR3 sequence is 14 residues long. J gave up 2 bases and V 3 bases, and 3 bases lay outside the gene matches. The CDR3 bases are TGTGCCAGCAGTGACAGCGGGGGCGCCTACGAGCAGTACTTC. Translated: CASSDSGGAYEQYF.

The CDR3 loop is CASRKTGGGYSTDTQYF. The CDR3 DNA is TGTGCCAGCAGAAAGACGGGAGGGGGGTATAGCACAGATACGCAGTATTTT. The chain joins TRBV11-2 to TRBJ2-3, with 8 bases identical to TRBD2. The J segment lost 0 bases and the V segment lost 6 bases, leaving 11 bases of the junction unmatched. The CDR3 runs to 17 residues. Germline assignment: CDR1 SGHAT and CDR2 FQNNGV.

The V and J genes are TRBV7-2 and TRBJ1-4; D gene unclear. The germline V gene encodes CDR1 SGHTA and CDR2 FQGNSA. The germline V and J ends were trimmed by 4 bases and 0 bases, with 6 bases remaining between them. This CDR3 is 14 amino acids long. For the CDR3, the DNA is TGTGCCAGCAGCTGGACTGCAACTAATGAAAAACTGTTTTTT. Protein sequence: CASSWTATNEKLFF.

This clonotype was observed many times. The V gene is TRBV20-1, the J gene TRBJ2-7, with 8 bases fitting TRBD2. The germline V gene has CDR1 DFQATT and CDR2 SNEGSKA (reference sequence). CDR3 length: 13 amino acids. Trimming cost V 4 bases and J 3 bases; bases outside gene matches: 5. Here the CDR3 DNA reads TGCAGTGCTACGCTAGCGGGCCTCTACGAGCAGTACTTC. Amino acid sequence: CSATLAGLYEQYF.

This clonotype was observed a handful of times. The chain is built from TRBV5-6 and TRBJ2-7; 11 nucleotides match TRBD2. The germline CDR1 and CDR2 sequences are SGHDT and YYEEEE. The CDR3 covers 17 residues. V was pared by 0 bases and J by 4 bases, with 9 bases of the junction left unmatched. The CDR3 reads CASSLEGLAGLPYEQYF. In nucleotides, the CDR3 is TGTGCCAGCAGCTTGGAAGGACTAGCGGGCTTACCATACGAGCAGTACTTC.